These 15 T cell receptor beta chains came from one sample sequenced in a study of shared clonotypes between healthy human individuals. TCRdb keeps only in-frame clones here, not all; method: immunoSEQ multiplex PCR. The sample shows 2.3 million or so clones, about 92% of them seen only once. Material: naive CD4+ T cells from PBMCs. Documented subset: CD45RA+ positively selected. Receptors originate from a man between 18 and 29 years old in good health. Some clones in this sample may be carry-over from other donors' samples.

This sequence joins TRBV28 and TRBJ1-1; D is ambiguous. Deletions cut 7 bases from V and 3 bases from J, with 12 bases between. This CDR3 has 13 residues. The germline V gene has CDR1 MDHEN and CDR2 SYDVKM. CDR3 protein: CASKSGWHTEAFF. The CDR3 nucleotides are TGTGCCAGCAAGTCTGGGTGGCACACTGAAGCTTTCTTT.

The gene calls are TRBV7-8 and TRBJ2-1; 8 positions match TRBD2. With 1 base clipped from V and 5 bases from J, the junction kept 10 bases outside the gene matches. Germline V gene sequence: CDR1 SGHVS, CDR2 FQNEAQ. This CDR3 region has 17 residues. The CDR3 sequence: CASSLGGWAGGHNEQFF. DNA of the CDR3: TGTGCCAGCAGCTTAGGGGGCTGGGCGGGAGGTCACAATGAGCAGTTCTTC. Variable domain in full (rest from reference TRBV7-8 and TRBJ2-1): GAGVSQSPRYKVAKRGQDVALRCDPISGHVSLFWYQQALGQGPEFLTYFQNEAQLDKSGLPSDRFFAERPEGSVSTLKIQRTQQEDSAVYLCASSLGGWAGGHNEQFFGPGTRLTVL.

The chain couples TRBV5-6 to TRBJ2-3; TRBD2 aligns across 7 bases. The germline CDR1 and CDR2 sequences are SGHDT and YYEEEE. V lost 3 bases to trimming and J lost 6 bases; unmatched junction nucleotides: 7. The CDR3 is 14 amino acids. The CDR3 here is CASSSPSGGDTQYF. CDR3 coding DNA: TGTGCCAGCAGCTCCCCTAGCGGAGGGGATACGCAGTATTTT.

The V gene is TRBV14, the J gene TRBJ2-6, with 14 bases that match TRBD2. The CDR3 is made up of 18 amino acids. The germline gives CDR1 SGHDN, CDR2 FVKESK. V was clipped by 3 bases and J by 4 bases; unmatched bases: 5. The DNA of the CDR3 is TGTGCCAGCAGCCAGAGGGGACTAGCGGGAGCCGGGGCCAACGTCCTGACTTTC. Its translation: CASSQRGLAGAGANVLTF.

The chain is built from TRBV10-2 and TRBJ1-2, with D uncertain. Germline V gene sequence: CDR1 WSHSY, CDR2 SAAADI. Deletions cut 9 bases from V and 2 bases from J, with 13 bases between. CDR3 size: 13 residues. CDR3 residues: CASLQAVNYGYTF. The CDR3 nucleotides are TGCGCCAGTCTTCAGGCAGTCAACTATGGCTACACCTTC.

The CDR3 DNA follows: TGTGCCAGCTCAACAAGACAGGGCTCCGTAGGCTACACCTTC. Protein product: CASSTRQGSVGYTF. This chain connects TRBV18 to TRBJ1-2; 7 nucleotides line up with TRBD1. This CDR3 is 14 amino acids long. Trimming cost V 5 bases and J 8 bases; bases outside gene matches: 11. Germline V gives CDR1 KGHSH, CDR2 LQKENI.

As regards this clone: The sample holds other DNA sequences that translate to the same CDR3. The V gene is TRBV7-2, the J gene TRBJ2-7; 9 positions agree with TRBD2. The length of the CDR3 is 14 residues. V dropped 2 bases and J dropped 4; count of bases not matched to a gene: 3. Germline-derived CDR1 and CDR2 are SGHTA and FQGNSA. The CDR3 here is CASSLILAGYEQYF. The CDR3 nucleotides are TGTGCCAGCAGCTTAATCCTAGCGGGATACGAGCAGTACTTC.

V gene TRBV4-1 combines with J gene TRBJ2-2, with D maybe TRBD1 (6 bases). The CDR3 extends over 15 amino acids. Per the germline V gene, CDR1 is MGHRA and CDR2 is YSYEKL. Trimming shortened V by 0 bases and J by 7 bases, and 12 bases separated the two germline ends. CDR3 protein: CASSQEGQGIGELFF. The CDR3 DNA sequence: TGCGCCAGCAGCCAAGAGGGCCAGGGGATCGGGGAGCTGTTTTTT.

In regard to this clone: Other DNA sequences of this sample code for an identical CDR3. The chain recombines TRBV20-1 with TRBJ2-1; D may be TRBD1 or TRBD2 (6 bases each). With 5 bases removed from V and 8 bases from J, the gap between germline ends came to 10 bases. There are 11 residues in the CDR3. Germline-derived CDR1 and CDR2 are DFQATT and SNEGSKA (reference sequence). This CDR3 reads CSAEGGYEQFF. The CDR3 DNA sequence: TGCAGTGCTGAGGGGGGATATGAGCAGTTCTTC.

The CDR3 DNA is TGTGCCAGCAGCTTAGTAAGAACAGGGGGCGAGTGGGGCAATCAGCCCCAGCATTTT. This gives the protein CASSLVRTGGEWGNQPQHF. V and J are TRBV7-9 and TRBJ1-5; TRBD1 agrees at 9 bases. Germline V CDR1 and CDR2: SEHNR, FQNEAQ (reference sequence). The CDR3 is made up of 19 amino acids. With 1 base clipped from V and 2 bases from J, the junction kept 12 bases outside the gene matches.

This chain joins TRBV6-5 and TRBJ2-6; no clear D. The V gene lost 5 bases and the J gene lost 2 bases, with 4 bases spanning the gap. Germline V gene data show CDR1 as MNHEY and CDR2 as SVGAGI. This CDR3 is 13 amino acids long. The CDR3 DNA is TGTGCCAGCAGTAATCCTGGGGCCAACGTCCTGACTTTC. Protein product: CASSNPGANVLTF.

The chain combines TRBV25-1 with TRBJ2-7; 10 bases are shared with TRBD1. Germline lookup yields CDR1 MGHDK and CDR2 SYGVNS. The CDR3 sequence is 14 residues long. Germline trimming cut 7 bases from V and 3 bases from J; bases unmatched to any gene: 6. The CDR3 DNA reads as TGTGCCAGCACCAGACAGGGGGCTGACTACGAGCAGTACTTC. Its translation: CASTRQGADYEQYF.

Note on this clone: This specimen includes other DNA sequences encoding the same CDR3. V gene TRBV7-9 combines with J gene TRBJ2-7; 7 bases fit TRBD2. Trimming removed 6 bases from V and 3 bases from J; junction bases left unmatched: 2. Germline assignment: CDR1 SEHNR and CDR2 FQNEAQ (reference sequence). The CDR3 runs 12 residues. CDR3 nucleotides: TGTGCCAGCAGGGGCGGGAGCTACGAGCAGTACTTC. It specifies CASRGGSYEQYF.

The chain employs TRBV27 and TRBJ2-3; D gene uncertain. Germline V gene sequence: CDR1 MNHEY, CDR2 SMNVEV (reference sequence). V lost 5 bases and J 0 bases, leaving 9 bases between the germline ends. CDR3 length: 14 residues. The CDR3 DNA follows: TGTGCCAGCAGTAAAAGGTTAAGCACAGATACGCAGTATTTT. As protein: CASSKRLSTDTQYF.

This clone came up once. V is TRBV5-1 and J is TRBJ2-3; D is possibly TRBD1 or TRBD2 (5 bases each). The CDR3 covers 16 residues. V gave up 0 bases and J gave up 7 bases, with 18 bases separating them. Germline V gives CDR1 SGHRS, CDR2 YFSETQ. CDR3 sequence (DNA): TGCGCCAGCAGCTTGGTTTCCGGGGACCCGGGGAATACGCAGTATTTT. It codes for CASSLVSGDPGNTQYF.